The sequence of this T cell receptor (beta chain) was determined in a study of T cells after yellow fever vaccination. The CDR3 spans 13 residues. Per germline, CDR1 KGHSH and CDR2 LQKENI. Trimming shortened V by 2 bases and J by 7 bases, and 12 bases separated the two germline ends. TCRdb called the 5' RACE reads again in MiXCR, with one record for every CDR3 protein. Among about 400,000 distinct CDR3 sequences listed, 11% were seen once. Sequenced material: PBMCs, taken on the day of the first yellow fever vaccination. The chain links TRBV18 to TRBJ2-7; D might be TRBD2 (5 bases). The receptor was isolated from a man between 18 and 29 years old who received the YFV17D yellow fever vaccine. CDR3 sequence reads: CASSPVYPGEQYV. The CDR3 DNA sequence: TGTGCCAGCTCACCAGTCTACCCGGGGGAGCAGTACGTC.